The 17 T cell receptor beta chains given below trace back to one sample, sequenced in a study of blood T cell repertoires in COVID-19. Using immunoSEQ multiplex PCR, the repertoire was profiled, and TCRdb retains in-frame clones only, with some absent. This sample has around 140,000 clones, with roughly 80% found just once. Sequenced input: PBMCs or T cells enriched from blood (not recorded which). Receptors were obtained from a man aged 35 to 55 with acute COVID-19.

The chain couples TRBV12-3 or TRBV12-4 to TRBJ1-2, with 8 bases fitting TRBD1. The length of the CDR3 is 13 residues. The V segment lost 8 bases and the J segment 6 bases; nucleotides outside the gene matches: 8. As DNA, the CDR3 is TGTGCCAGCCACCGCCAGGGGGCGCATGGCTACACCTTC. Protein product: CASHRQGAHGYTF.

The chain employs TRBV19 and TRBJ1-1; weak D call: TRBD1 (5 bases). The CDR3 extends over 19 amino acids. Per germline, CDR1 LNHDA and CDR2 SQIVND (reference sequence). The ends were cut back, 0 bases at V and 1 base at J, with 21 bases in the middle. The CDR3: CASSIDRVRVGKGNTEAFF. DNA for the CDR3: TGTGCCAGTAGTATAGATCGAGTCAGGGTTGGAAAGGGGAACACTGAAGCTTTCTTT.

This sequence joins TRBV19 and TRBJ2-1; possible D gene TRBD1, 6 bases. V was pared by 7 bases and J by 4 bases, with 14 bases between. Germline loops: CDR1 LNHDA, CDR2 SQIVND (reference sequence). The CDR3 has 14 amino acids. CDR3 DNA sequence: TGTGCCAGTACCTTCCAGGGGAGTTACAATGAGCAGTTCTTC. Residues: CASTFQGSYNEQFF.

This CDR3 reads CATTTDSSTDTQYF. In DNA form, the CDR3 reads TGTGCCACCACCACCGACAGTAGCACAGATACGCAGTATTTT. The gene calls are TRBV19 and TRBJ2-3; tentatively, D is TRBD1 (5 bases). V was shortened by 10 bases and J by 0 bases, with 14 bases between the two germline ends. Germline V CDR1 and CDR2: LNHDA, SQIVND (reference sequence). The CDR3 has 14 residues.

This chain links TRBV2 with TRBJ1-1; 7 positions match TRBD1. The germline gives CDR1 SNHLY, CDR2 FYNNEI. Trimming removed 7 bases from V and 11 bases from J; junction bases left unmatched: 13. This CDR3 region has 13 residues. The CDR3 reads CASKGGEDRVAFF. The CDR3 DNA follows: TGTGCCAGCAAGGGGGGCGAAGACAGGGTGGCTTTCTTT.

V usage is TRBV28 and J usage is TRBJ2-3; no clear D gene. The CDR3 contains 15 residues. With 5 bases removed from V and 5 bases from J, the gap between germline ends came to 17 bases. Germline V gene sequence: CDR1 MDHEN, CDR2 SYDVKM. In DNA, the CDR3 is TGTGCCAGCAGTACGCCCGAGACTGGATTAGATACGCAGTATTTT. It encodes CASSTPETGLDTQYF.

The chain joins TRBV28 to TRBJ2-1; weak D call: TRBD1 (6 bases). The CDR3 contains 17 residues. The germline gives CDR1 MDHEN, CDR2 SYDVKM. V was pared by 2 bases and J by 5 bases, with 19 bases between. The CDR3 sequence is CASSLSKGGNRDNEQFF. The CDR3 coding sequence is TGTGCCAGCAGTTTAAGTAAAGGGGGTAATCGGGACAATGAGCAGTTCTTC.

The genes are TRBV5-1 and TRBJ2-5, with 9 bases matching TRBD2. The CDR3 is 14 amino acids. The J segment lost 7 bases and the V segment lost 0 bases, leaving 4 bases of the junction unmatched. Germline values: CDR1 SGHRS, CDR2 YFSETQ. The DNA of the CDR3 is TGCGCCAGCAGCTTGGAGGTGACTAGCGGGACCCAGTACTTC. It yields the protein CASSLEVTSGTQYF.

V gene TRBV21-1 combines with J gene TRBJ2-3; whether TRBD2, the table's D call, matches the DNA was not checked. TRBV21-1 is a pseudogene. This CDR3 has 15 residues. The CDR3: CASSIRGPTTDTQYF. CDR3 coding DNA: TGTGCCAGCAGTATACGGGGTCCTACCACAGATACGCAGTATTTT.

The chain is built from TRBV7-9 and TRBJ1-6; D remains ambiguous. The germline CDR1 and CDR2 sequences are SEHNR and FQNEAQ (reference sequence). The CDR3 sequence is 13 residues long. V was trimmed by 3 bases and J by 9 bases, leaving 9 bases between them. The CDR3: CASSLAVFSPLHF. CDR3 nucleotides: TGTGCCAGCAGCTTGGCAGTCTTTTCACCCCTCCACTTT.

J is TRBJ2-5 and V is TRBV28, with D unclear. The length of the CDR3 is 14 residues. V was trimmed by 11 bases and J by 2 bases, leaving 18 bases between them. Germline V gives CDR1 MDHEN, CDR2 SYDVKM. The CDR3, as DNA: TGTGCCCGCTCCTTAGGAGATTTTCAAGAGACCCAGTACTTC. Amino acid sequence: CARSLGDFQETQYF.

The chain uses TRBV5-1 and TRBJ1-3, with D perhaps matching TRBD1 (5 bases). V lost 4 bases, J lost 8 bases, and 16 bases lay in between. Germline V gene data show CDR1 as SGHRS and CDR2 as YFSETQ. CDR3 length: 14 amino acids. For the CDR3, the DNA is TGCGCCAGCAGCGGTGGGGCCTTTTCTGACACCATATATTTT. It yields the protein CASSGGAFSDTIYF.

The chain carries TRBV21-1 and TRBJ1-1; the table assigns TRBD1, which was not confirmed against the DNA. TRBV21-1 is an annotated pseudogene. CDR3 length equals 13 residues. CDR3 amino acids: CASRISRVTEAFF. The DNA for the CDR3 is TGTGCCAGCAGGATCTCCAGGGTAACTGAAGCTTTCTTT.

The rearrangement uses TRBV9 and TRBJ1-2, with 11 nucleotides matching TRBD1. V lost 6 bases to trimming and J lost 4 bases; unmatched junction nucleotides: 8. In germline, CDR1 is SGDLS, CDR2 YYNGEE. The CDR3 totals 15 residues. The DNA of the CDR3 is TGTGCCAGCACCCTGGGACAGGGGGAAGGCTATGGCTACACCTTC. Its translation is CASTLGQGEGYGYTF.

The rearrangement uses TRBV6-6 and TRBJ2-3; D gene unclear. The CDR3 contains 16 residues. CDR1 and CDR2 from the germline V gene are MNHNY and SVGAGI (reference sequence). The germline V and J ends were trimmed by 0 bases and 5 bases, with 15 bases remaining between them. The CDR3, as DNA: TGTGCCAGCAGTTACTCCCGTGATAGTCCCTTAGATACGCAGTATTTT. It translates to CASSYSRDSPLDTQYF.

The V gene is TRBV12-3 or TRBV12-4, the J gene TRBJ2-5; D is ambiguous. The CDR3 consists of 13 residues. V lost 6 bases and J 4 bases, leaving 12 bases between the germline ends. Written as DNA, the CDR3 is TGTGCCAGCAGACCAAACGCAGGAGAGACCCAGTACTTC. Translated: CASRPNAGETQYF.

This chain connects TRBV3-1 (or the pseudogene TRBV3-2) to TRBJ1-2; 9 bases line up with TRBD1. Germline CDR1 is LGHDT and CDR2 is YNNKEL (reference sequence). The V segment lost 0 bases and the J segment 7 bases; nucleotides outside the gene matches: 9. CDR3 length equals 16 residues. This chain's CDR3 is CASSQDGGSDRGGYTF. The CDR3 nucleotides are TGTGCCAGCAGCCAAGATGGGGGATCGGACAGGGGTGGCTACACCTTC.